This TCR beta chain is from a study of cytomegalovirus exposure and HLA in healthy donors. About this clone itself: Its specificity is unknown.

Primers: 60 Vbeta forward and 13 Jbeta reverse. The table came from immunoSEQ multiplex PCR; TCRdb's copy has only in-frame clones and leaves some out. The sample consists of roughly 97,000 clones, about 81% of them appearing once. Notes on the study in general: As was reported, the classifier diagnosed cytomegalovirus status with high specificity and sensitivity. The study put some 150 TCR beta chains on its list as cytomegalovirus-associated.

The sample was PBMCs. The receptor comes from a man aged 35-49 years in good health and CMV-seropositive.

The CDR3 loop reads CASSLAGGLAANEQFF. The CDR3 DNA follows: TGTGCCAGCAGCTTAGCCGGAGGACTAGCGGCCAATGAGCAGTTCTTC. The V call is TRBV7-2, the J call TRBJ2-1; TRBD2 matches at 10 bases. Per the germline V gene, CDR1 is SGHTA and CDR2 is FQGNSA. The trim removed 0 bases at V and 6 bases at J, leaving 5 bases unmatched. The CDR3 sequence is 16 residues long.